This paragraph covers one T cell receptor beta chain sequence. Unique molecular identifiers were used in preparing the TCRbeta library. A single record per CDR3 protein comes from TCRdb applying MiXCR to the PCR reads. The sample lists approximately 490,000 distinct CDR3 sequences, about an eighth occurring once. The data belong to a study of T-cell reconstitution after alpha-beta-depleted transplantation in children. CDR3 length: 16 residues. Germline V gives CDR1 DFQATT, CDR2 SNEGSKA (reference sequence). V gave up 3 bases and J gave up 5 bases; unmatched junction bases: 15. The receptor's source is a human donor who donated a stem cell graft to a child with combined immunodeficiency. J is TRBJ2-5 and V is TRBV20-1; TRBD1 matches 7 bases. The source was PBMCs from the stem cell graft donor, collected from the stem cell graft. CDR3 loop: CSASLYTGTEGETQYF. The CDR3 DNA sequence: TGCAGTGCTAGCTTATACACCGGGACAGAGGGTGAGACCCAGTACTTC.